This section outlines one T cell receptor (beta chain) sequence together with its context. The record originates from a study of blood T cell repertoires in COVID-19. Study-level information: Donors in the United States, Italy and Spain gave samples during acute or convalescent COVID-19. Sample material is recorded as cDNA or gDNA derived from T cells, B-cell-depleted T cells, or PBMCs.

CDR1 and CDR2 from the germline V gene are MNHNY and SVGAGI (reference sequence). There are 13 residues in the CDR3. The V gene lost 2 bases and the J gene lost 2 bases, with 5 bases spanning the gap. As processed by the authors: Reference gene primer amplification gave nucleated cell count estimates. Assay used: immunoSEQ multiplex PCR; TCRdb lists only in-frame clones, some missing. For V, J and clone size, that table is used; D and trimming come from the DNA. The sample has roughly 140,000 clones, about three quarters seen once; the top ten hold approximately 2%. The sequencing sample was made of peripheral blood. The chain employs TRBV6-6 and TRBJ2-3; D remains ambiguous. This sequence was found in a woman in her fifties or sixties with acute or convalescent COVID-19. DNA for the CDR3: TGTGCCAGCAGTTACACCTACACAGATACGCAGTATTTT. It is translated as CASSYTYTDTQYF.